Sequencing of this T cell receptor (beta chain) was carried out in a study of identical twins' blood T cells. Study-level results: Even for out-of-frame TCRbeta, twins reportedly shared V gene usage much more than unrelated donors. Mainly, cloneset size products determined shared clonotypes, twins included. Top TCRbeta clonotypes were shared more with twin than unrelated donors.

Libraries were made from RNA as TCR cDNA, using a modified protocol. MiXCR, run by TCRdb on the 5' RACE reads, gives a single entry per CDR3 protein. Altogether 400,000 or so distinct CDR3 sequences are present, over 25% being singletons, with the ten largest covering 6.1%. Between the trimmed V and J ends, which lost 1 base and 0 bases, there was a span of 14 bases. CDR1 SGHDT and CDR2 YYEEEE come from the germline V gene. This CDR3 is 16 amino acids long. In this sample, this clonotype turned up a few times. Its cognate antigen is unknown. This receptor was taken from a woman aged 18 to 49 in good health. Sequenced material: PBMCs. This rearrangement joins TRBV5-6 to TRBJ2-7; tentative D call: TRBD2 (5 bases). The CDR3 loop reads CASSLLGRLPSYEQYF. DNA for the CDR3: TGTGCCAGCAGCTTGCTCGGAAGACTACCCTCCTACGAGCAGTACTTC.